This T cell receptor (beta chain) was retrieved from a study of STAT5B mutations in CD4+ large granular lymphocyte leukemia. Details on this clone: Its matching antigen is unknown. At the DNA level, this CDR3 is encoded by other sequences in the same sample as well.

CDR1 and CDR2 from the germline V gene are SGHDT and YYEEEE. Trimming cost V 2 bases and J 2 bases; bases outside gene matches: 4. The CDR3 length is 15 residues. Whole-study findings and limits: No patients shared main leukemic clonotypes, though less than 30% appeared at low frequency elsewhere.

TCRdb keeps only in-frame clones here, not all; method: immunoSEQ multiplex PCR. Seen here are approximately 24,000 clones, about 78% observed once, and the top ten hold roughly 0.4%. The chain links TRBV5-6 to TRBJ1-2; 9 bases are a match to TRBD1. The sample taken for sequencing was CD4+ T cells from blood buffy coats. This receptor was identified in a human donor in good health. The CDR3 spells CASSFRDRVNYGYTF. CDR3 sequence (DNA): TGTGCCAGCAGCTTCCGGGACAGGGTGAACTATGGCTACACCTTC.